This T cell receptor (beta chain) was profiled in a study of Graves' ophthalmopathy and Graves' hyperthyroidism. The germline gives CDR1 LGHNT, CDR2 FRNRAP. Trimming took 9 bases from V and 2 from J, leaving 23 bases between them. The CDR3 loop spans 16 amino acids. In its sample, this clonotype was seen many times. RNA transcripts were the source from which TCR beta CDR3 regions were amplified. First-round RT-PCR employed HTBI primers, with a second-round multiplex PCR after it. MiXCR, applied by TCRdb to the multiplex PCR reads, yields one record per CDR3 protein. The sample holds hundreds of thousands of distinct CDR3 sequences, about 15% seen once.

Material for sequencing was blood. The sequence was collected from a woman in her twenties or thirties with Graves' ophthalmopathy. The rearrangement links TRBV12-5 to TRBJ2-7; D gene ambiguous. CDR3 sequence reads: CASQVSKATITYEQYF. In nucleotides, the CDR3 is TGTGCTAGCCAGGTTTCAAAGGCGACGATAACCTACGAGCAGTACTTC.